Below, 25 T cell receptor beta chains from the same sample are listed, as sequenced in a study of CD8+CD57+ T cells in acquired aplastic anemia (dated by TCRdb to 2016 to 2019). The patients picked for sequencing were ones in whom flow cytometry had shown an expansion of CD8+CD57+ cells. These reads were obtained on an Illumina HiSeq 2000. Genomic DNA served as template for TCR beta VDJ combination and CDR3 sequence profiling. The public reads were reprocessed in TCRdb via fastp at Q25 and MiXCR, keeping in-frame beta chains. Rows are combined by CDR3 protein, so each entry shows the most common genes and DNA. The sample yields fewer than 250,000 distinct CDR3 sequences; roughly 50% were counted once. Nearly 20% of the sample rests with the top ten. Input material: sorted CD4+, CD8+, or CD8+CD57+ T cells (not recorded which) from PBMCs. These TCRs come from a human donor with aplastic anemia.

For the CDR3, the DNA is TGTGCCAGTAAACGAGGGCCAGGGGAGTTGGGCACTGAAGCTTTCTTT. Translated: CASKRGPGELGTEAFF. V is TRBV19 and J is TRBJ1-1, with D possibly being TRBD1 (6 bases). Between the trimmed V and J ends, which lost 7 bases and 4 bases, there was a span of 22 bases. The CDR3 is made up of 16 amino acids. Germline CDR1 reads LNHDA; CDR2 reads SQIVND (reference sequence).

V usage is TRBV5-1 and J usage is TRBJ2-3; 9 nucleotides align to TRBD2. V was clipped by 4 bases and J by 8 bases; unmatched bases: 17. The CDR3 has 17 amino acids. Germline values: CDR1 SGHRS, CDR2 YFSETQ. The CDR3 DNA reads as TGCGCCAGCAGCCTGGCCGCGAGCAGGAGCGGGGGGCCTACGCAGTATTTT. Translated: CASSLAASRSGGPTQYF.

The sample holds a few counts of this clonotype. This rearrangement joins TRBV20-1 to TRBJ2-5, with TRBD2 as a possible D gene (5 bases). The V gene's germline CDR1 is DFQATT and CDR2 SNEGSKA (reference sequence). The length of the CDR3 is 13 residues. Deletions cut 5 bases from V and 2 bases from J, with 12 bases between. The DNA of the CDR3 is TGCAGTGCTCACGGTGGCGGGCAAGAGACCCAGTACTTC. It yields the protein CSAHGGGQETQYF.

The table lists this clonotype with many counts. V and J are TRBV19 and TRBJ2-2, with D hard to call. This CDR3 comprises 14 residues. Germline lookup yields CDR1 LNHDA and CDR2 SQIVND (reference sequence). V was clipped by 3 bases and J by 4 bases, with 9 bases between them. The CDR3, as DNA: TGTGCCAGTAGTATTTCGGCGGTCACCGGGGAGCTGTTTTTT. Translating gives CASSISAVTGELFF.

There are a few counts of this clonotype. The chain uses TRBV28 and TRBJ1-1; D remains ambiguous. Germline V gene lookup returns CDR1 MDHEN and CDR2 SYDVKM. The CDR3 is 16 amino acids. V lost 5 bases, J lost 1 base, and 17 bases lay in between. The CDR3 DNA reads TGTGCCAGCAGTCCCCCGACCTTGGGGTCGAACACTGAAGCTTTCTTT. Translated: CASSPPTLGSNTEAFF.

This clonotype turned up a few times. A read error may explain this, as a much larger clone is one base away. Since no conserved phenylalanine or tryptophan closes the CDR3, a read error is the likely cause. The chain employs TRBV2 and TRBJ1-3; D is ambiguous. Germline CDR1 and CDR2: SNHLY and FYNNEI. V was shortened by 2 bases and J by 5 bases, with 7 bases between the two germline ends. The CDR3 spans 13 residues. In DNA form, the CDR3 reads TGTGCCAGCAGTGAACAGGCAAGAAACACCATATATTAT. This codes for CASSEQARNTIYY.

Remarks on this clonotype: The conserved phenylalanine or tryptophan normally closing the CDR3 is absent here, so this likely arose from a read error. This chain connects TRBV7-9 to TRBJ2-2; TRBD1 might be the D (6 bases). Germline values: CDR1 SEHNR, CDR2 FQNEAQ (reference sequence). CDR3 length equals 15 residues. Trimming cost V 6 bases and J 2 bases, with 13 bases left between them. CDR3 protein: CASSVGTHNTGELFL. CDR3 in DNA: TGTGCCAGCAGTGTTGGGACACACAACACCGGGGAGCTGTTTCTT.

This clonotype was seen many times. CDR3 loop: CASSFRTGLSNQPQHF. CDR3 bases: TGTGCCAGCAGCTTCCGGACAGGGCTTAGCAATCAGCCCCAGCATTTT. The rearrangement links TRBV5-6 to TRBJ1-5; 8 bases line up with TRBD1. The V gene end was trimmed by 2 bases and the J gene end by 0 bases; junction bases not matched to a gene: 4. CDR1 and CDR2 (germline): SGHDT, YYEEEE. This CDR3 contains 16 residues.

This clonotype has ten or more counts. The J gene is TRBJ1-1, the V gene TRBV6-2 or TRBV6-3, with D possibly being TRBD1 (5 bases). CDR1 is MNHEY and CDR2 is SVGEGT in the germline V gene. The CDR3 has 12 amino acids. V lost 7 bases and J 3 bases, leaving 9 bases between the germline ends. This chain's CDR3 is CASTDSHTEAFF. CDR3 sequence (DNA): TGTGCCAGCACCGACAGTCACACTGAAGCTTTCTTT.

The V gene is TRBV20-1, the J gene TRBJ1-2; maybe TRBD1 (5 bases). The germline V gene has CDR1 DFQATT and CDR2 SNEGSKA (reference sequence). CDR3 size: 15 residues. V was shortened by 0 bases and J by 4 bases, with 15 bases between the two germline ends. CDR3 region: CSARDLEGSPYGYTF. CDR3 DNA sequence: TGCAGTGCTAGAGATTTGGAGGGGTCTCCCTATGGCTACACCTTC.

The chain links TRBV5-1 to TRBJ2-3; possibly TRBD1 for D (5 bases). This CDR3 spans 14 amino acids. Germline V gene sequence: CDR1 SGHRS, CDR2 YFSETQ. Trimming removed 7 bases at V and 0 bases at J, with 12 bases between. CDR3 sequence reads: CASRTQTSTDTQYF. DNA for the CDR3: TGCGCCAGCCGGACACAAACTAGCACAGATACGCAGTATTTT.

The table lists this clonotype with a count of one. The chain's CDR3 is CASFWAETQYF. The CDR3 coding sequence is TGTGCCAGCTTCTGGGCAGAGACCCAGTACTTC. The genes are TRBV7-2 and TRBJ2-5; D unresolved. The length of the CDR3 is 11 residues. V was trimmed by 8 bases and J by 4 bases, leaving 8 bases between them. Germline loops: CDR1 SGHTA, CDR2 FQGNSA.

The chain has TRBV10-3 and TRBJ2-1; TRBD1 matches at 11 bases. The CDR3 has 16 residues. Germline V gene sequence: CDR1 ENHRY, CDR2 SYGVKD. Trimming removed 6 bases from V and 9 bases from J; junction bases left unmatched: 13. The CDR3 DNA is TGTGCCATCAGCAGGGTGGGACAGGGGGGCAACACTGAGCAGTTCTTC. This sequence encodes CAISRVGQGGNTEQFF.

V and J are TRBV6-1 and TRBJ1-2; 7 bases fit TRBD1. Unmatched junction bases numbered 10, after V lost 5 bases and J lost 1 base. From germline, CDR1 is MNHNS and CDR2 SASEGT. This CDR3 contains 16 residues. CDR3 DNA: TGTGCCAGCAGTTTAATCTATTGGGACAGTAACTATGGCTACACCTTC. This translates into CASSLIYWDSNYGYTF.

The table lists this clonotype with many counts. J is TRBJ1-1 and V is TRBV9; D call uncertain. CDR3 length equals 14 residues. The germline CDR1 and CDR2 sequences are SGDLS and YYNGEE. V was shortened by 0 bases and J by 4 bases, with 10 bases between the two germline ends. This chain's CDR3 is CASSVVPESTEAFF. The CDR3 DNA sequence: TGTGCCAGCAGCGTAGTGCCTGAGTCCACTGAAGCTTTCTTT.

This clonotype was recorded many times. CDR3 DNA sequence: TGTGCCAGTAGTGGACAGGGGTACTTCGAGCAGTACTTC. It codes for CASSGQGYFEQYF. The chain has TRBV19 and TRBJ2-7, with 9 bases lining up with TRBD1. The CDR3 contains 13 residues. Germline trimming cut 5 bases from V and 6 bases from J; bases unmatched to any gene: 5. CDR1 is LNHDA, CDR2 SQIVND, per germline (reference sequence).

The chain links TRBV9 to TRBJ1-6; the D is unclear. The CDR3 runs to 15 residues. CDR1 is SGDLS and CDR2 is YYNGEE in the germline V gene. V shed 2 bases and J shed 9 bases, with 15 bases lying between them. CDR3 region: CASSVVPDPISPLHF. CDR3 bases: TGTGCCAGCAGCGTGGTACCCGATCCGATTTCACCCCTCCACTTT.

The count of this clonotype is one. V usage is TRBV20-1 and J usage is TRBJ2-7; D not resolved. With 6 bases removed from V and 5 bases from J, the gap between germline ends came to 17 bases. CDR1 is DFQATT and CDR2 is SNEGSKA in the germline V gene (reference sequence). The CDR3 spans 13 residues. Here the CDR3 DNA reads TGCAGTGCGGACGGCCCAGTCTCGAACGAGCAGTACTTC. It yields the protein CSADGPVSNEQYF.

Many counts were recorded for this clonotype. The CDR3 sequence: CASSLMGVQETQYF. The CDR3 nucleotides are TGTGCCAGCAGTTTAATGGGCGTTCAAGAGACCCAGTACTTC. The gene calls are TRBV12-3 or TRBV12-4 and TRBJ2-5; D uncertain. V lost 2 bases and J 2 bases, leaving 9 bases between the germline ends. The CDR3 consists of 14 residues.

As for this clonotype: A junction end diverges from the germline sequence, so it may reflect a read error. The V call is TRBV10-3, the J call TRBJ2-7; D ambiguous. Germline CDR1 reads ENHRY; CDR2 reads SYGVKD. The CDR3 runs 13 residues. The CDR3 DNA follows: TGTGCCATCAGTGAGCCATGCACCCGCCCGCAGGACTTC. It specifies CAISEPCTRPQDF.

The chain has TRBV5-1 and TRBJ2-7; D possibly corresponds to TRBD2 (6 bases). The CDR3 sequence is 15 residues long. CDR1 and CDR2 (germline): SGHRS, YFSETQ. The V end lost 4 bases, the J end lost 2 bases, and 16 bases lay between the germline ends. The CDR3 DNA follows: TGCGCCAGCAGCACCCGCGGGACTCACCCCTACGAGCAGTACTTC. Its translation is CASSTRGTHPYEQYF.

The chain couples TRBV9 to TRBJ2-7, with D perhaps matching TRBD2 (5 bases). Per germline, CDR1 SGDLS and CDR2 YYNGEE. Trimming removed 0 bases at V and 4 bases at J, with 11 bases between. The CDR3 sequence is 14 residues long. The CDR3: CASSVDPSGYEQYF. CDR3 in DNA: TGTGCCAGCAGCGTAGATCCCAGCGGTTACGAGCAGTACTTC. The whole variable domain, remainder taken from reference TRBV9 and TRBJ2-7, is DSGVTQTPKHLITATGQRVTLRCSPRSGDLSVYWYQQSLDQGLQFLIQYYNGEERAKGNILERFSAQQFPDLHSELNLSSLELGDSALYFCASSVDPSGYEQYFGPGTRLTVT.

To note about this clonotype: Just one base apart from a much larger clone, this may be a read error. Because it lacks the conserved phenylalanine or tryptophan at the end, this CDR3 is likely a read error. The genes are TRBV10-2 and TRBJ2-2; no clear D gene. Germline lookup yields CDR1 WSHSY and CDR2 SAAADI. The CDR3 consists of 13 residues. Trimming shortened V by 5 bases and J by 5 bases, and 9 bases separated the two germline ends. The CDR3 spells CASSLSQTGELFS. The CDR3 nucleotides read TGCGCCAGCAGTTTATCTCAGACCGGGGAGCTGTTTTCT.

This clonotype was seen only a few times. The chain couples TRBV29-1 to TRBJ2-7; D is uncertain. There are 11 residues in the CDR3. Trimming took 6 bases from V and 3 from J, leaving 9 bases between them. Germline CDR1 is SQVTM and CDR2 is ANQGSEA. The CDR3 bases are TGCAGCGTCAAGTCTGGCTACGAGCAGTACTTC. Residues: CSVKSGYEQYF.

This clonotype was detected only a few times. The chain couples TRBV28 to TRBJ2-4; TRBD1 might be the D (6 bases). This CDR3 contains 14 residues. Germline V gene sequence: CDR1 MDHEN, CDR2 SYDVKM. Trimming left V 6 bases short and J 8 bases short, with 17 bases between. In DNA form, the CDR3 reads TGTGCCAGCAGGGGGGCCGGGGACGTGGACATTCAGTACTTC. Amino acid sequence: CASRGAGDVDIQYF. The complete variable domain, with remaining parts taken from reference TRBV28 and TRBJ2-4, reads DVKVTQSSRYLVKRTGEKVFLECVQDMDHENMFWYRQDPGLGLRLIYFSYDVKMKEKGDIPEGYSVSREKKERFSLILESASTNQTSMYLCASRGAGDVDIQYFGAGTRLSVL.